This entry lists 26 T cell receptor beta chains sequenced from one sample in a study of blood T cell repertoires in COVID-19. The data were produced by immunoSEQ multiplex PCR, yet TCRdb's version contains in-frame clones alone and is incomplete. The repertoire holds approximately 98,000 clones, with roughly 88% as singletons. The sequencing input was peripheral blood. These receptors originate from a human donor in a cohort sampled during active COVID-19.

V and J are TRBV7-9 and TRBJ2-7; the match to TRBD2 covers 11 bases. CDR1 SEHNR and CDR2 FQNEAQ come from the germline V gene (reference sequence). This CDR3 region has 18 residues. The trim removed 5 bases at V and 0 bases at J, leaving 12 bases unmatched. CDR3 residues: CASSDPPGLAVSSYEQYF. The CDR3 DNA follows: TGTGCCAGCAGCGATCCGCCGGGACTAGCGGTTTCCTCCTACGAGCAGTACTTC. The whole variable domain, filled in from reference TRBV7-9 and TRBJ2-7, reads DTGVSQNPRHKITKRGQNVTFRCDPISEHNRLYWYRQTLGQGPEFLTYFQNEAQLEKSRLLSDRFSAERPKGSFSTLEIQRTEQGDSAMYLCASSDPPGLAVSSYEQYFGPGTRLTVT.

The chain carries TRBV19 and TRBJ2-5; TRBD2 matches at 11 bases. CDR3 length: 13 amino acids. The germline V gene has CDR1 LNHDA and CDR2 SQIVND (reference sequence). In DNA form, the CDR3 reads TGTGCTCCTAGACTAGCGGGATGGGAGACCCAGTACTTC. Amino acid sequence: CAPRLAGWETQYF.

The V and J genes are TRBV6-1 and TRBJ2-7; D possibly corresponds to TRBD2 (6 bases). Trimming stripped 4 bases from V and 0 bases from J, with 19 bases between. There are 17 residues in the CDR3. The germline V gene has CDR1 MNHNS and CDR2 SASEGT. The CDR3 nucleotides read TGTGCCAGCAGTGTCCGCTCCCATGGGGGGAGCTCCTACGAGCAGTACTTC. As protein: CASSVRSHGGSSYEQYF.

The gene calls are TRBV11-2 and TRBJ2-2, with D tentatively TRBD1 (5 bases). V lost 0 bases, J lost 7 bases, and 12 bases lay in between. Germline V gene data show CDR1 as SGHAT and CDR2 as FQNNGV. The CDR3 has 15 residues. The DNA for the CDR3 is TGTGCCAGCAGCTTAGAGGCAGGGCTGAACGGGGAGCTGTTTTTT. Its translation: CASSLEAGLNGELFF. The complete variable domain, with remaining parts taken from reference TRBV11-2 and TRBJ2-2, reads EAGVAQSPRYKIIEKRQSVAFWCNPISGHATLYWYQQILGQGPKLLIQFQNNGVVDDSQLPKDRFSAERLKGVDSTLKIQPAKLEDSAVYLCASSLEAGLNGELFFGEGSRLTVL.

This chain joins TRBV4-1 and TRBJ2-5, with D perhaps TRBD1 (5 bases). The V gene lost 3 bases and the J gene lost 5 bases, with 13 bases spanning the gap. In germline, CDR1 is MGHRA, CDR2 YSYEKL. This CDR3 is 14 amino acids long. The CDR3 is CASSHPRAGETQYF. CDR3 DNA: TGCGCCAGCAGCCACCCCAGGGCCGGGGAGACCCAGTACTTC.

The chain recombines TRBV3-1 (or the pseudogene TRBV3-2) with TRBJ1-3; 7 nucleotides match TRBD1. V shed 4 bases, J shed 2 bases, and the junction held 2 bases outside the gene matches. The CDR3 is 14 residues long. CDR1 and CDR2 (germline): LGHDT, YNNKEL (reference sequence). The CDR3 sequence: CASSPGTAGNTIYF. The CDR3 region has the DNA TGTGCCAGCAGCCCCGGGACAGCTGGAAACACCATATATTTT.

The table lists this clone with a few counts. The CDR3 bases are TGTGCCACCAGCAGAGAGACAGATAGCAATCAGCCCCAGCATTTT. Its protein is CATSRETDSNQPQHF. V gene TRBV15 combines with J gene TRBJ1-5; tentatively, D is TRBD1 (5 bases). CDR1 is LNHNV and CDR2 is YYDKDF in the germline V gene (reference sequence). V shed 0 bases and J shed 0 bases, with 6 bases lying between them. The CDR3 length is 15 residues.

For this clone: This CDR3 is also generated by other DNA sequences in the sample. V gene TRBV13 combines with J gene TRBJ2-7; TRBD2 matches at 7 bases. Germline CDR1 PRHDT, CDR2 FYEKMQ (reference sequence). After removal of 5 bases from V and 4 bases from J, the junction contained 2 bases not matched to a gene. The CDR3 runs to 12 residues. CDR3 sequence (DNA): TGTGCCAGCAGCCTCGGGGGGTACGAGCAGTACTTC. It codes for CASSLGGYEQYF.

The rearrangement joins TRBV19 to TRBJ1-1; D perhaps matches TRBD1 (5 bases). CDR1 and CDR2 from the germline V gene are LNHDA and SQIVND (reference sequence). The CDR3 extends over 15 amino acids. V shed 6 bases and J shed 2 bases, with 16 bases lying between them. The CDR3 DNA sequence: TGTGCCAGTAGCCGCCAGGGCGCGGGAAACACTGAAGCTTTCTTT. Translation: CASSRQGAGNTEAFF.

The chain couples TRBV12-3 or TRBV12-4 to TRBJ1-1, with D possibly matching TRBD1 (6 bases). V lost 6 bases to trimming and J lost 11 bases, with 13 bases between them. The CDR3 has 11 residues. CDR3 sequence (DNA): TGTGCCAGCAGGTTACAGGGACTCGCTTTCTTT. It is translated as CASRLQGLAFF.

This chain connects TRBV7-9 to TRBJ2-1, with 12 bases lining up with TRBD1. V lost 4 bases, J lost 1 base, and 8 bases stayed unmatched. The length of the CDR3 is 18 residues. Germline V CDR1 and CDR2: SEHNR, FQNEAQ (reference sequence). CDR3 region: CASSSKGDRGPSYNEQFF. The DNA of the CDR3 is TGTGCCAGCAGCTCTAAGGGGGACAGGGGGCCTTCCTACAATGAGCAGTTCTTC.

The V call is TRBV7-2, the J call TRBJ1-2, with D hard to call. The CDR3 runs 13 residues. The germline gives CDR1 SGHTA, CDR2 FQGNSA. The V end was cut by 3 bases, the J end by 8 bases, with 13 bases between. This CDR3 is CASSLGGLLGYTF. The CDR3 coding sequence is TGTGCCAGCAGCTTGGGAGGGCTTTTAGGCTACACCTTC.

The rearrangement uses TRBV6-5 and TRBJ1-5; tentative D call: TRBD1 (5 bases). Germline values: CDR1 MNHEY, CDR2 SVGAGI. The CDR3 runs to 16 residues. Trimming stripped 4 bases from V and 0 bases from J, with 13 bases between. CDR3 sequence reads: CASSLGGRGSNQPQHF. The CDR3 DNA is TGTGCCAGCAGTTTGGGGGGACGGGGTAGCAATCAGCCCCAGCATTTT.

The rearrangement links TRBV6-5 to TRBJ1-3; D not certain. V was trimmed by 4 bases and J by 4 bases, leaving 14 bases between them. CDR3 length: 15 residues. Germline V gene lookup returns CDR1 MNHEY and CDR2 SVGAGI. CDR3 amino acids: CASSSGSVRGNTIYF. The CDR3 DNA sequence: TGTGCCAGCAGTTCCGGGTCCGTCCGCGGAAACACCATATATTTT.

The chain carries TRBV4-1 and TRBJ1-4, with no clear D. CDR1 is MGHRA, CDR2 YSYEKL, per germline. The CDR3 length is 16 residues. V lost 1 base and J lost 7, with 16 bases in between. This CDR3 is CASSQGMTQSFEKLFF. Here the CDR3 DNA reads TGCGCCAGCAGCCAAGGAATGACACAGTCCTTTGAAAAACTGTTTTTT.

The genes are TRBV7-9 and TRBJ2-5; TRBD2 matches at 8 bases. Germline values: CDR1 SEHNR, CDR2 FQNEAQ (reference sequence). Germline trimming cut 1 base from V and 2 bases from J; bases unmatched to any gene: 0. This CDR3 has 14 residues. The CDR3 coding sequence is TGTGCCAGCAGCTTAGGCGGGGGGCAAGAGACCCAGTACTTC. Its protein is CASSLGGGQETQYF.

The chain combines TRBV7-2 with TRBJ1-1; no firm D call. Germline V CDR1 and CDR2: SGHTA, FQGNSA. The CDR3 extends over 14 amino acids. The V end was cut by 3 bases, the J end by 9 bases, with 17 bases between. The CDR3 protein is CASSFTRPAAQAFF. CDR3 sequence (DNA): TGTGCCAGCAGCTTTACCCGACCGGCGGCCCAAGCTTTCTTT.

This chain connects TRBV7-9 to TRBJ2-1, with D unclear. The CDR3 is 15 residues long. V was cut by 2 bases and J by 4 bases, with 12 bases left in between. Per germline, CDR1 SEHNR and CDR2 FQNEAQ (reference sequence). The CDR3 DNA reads TGTGCCAGCAGCTTACCGGGTCCTGCTTACAATGAGCAGTTCTTC. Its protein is CASSLPGPAYNEQFF. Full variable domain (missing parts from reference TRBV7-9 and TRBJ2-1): DTGVSQNPRHKITKRGQNVTFRCDPISEHNRLYWYRQTLGQGPEFLTYFQNEAQLEKSRLLSDRFSAERPKGSFSTLEIQRTEQGDSAMYLCASSLPGPAYNEQFFGPGTRLTVL.

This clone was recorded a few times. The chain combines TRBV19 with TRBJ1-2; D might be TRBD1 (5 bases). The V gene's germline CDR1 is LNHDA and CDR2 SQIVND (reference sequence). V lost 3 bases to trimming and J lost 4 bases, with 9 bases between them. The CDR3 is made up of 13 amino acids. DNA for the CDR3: TGTGCCAGTAGTATCGACAGCAGCTATGGCTACACCTTC. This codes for CASSIDSSYGYTF.

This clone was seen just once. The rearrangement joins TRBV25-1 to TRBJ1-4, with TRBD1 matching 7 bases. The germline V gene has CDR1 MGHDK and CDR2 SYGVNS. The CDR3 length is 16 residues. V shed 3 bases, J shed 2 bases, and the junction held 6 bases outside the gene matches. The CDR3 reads CASSDGRGRTNEKLFF. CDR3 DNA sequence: TGTGCCAGCAGTGACGGGAGGGGGCGGACTAATGAAAAACTGTTTTTT.

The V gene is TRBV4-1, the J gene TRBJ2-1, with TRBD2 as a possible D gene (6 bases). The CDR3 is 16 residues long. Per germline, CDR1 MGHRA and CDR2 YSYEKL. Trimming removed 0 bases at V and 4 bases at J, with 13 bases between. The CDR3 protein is CASSQERGGGYNEQFF. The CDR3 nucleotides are TGCGCCAGCAGCCAAGAGCGGGGCGGCGGTTACAATGAGCAGTTCTTC.

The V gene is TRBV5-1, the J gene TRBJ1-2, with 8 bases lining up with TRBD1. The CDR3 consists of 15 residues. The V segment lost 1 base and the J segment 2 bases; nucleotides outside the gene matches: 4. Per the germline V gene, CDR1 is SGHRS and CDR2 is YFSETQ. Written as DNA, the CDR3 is TGCGCCAGCAGCTTGACAGGGGGTGCAAACTATGGCTACACCTTC. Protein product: CASSLTGGANYGYTF.

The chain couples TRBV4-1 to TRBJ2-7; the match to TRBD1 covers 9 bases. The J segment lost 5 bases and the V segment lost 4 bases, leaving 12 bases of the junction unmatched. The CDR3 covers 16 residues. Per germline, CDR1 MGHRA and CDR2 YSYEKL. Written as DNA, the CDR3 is TGCGCCAGCAGCCGTGGACAGGGGCGCCAAGAACACGAGCAGTACTTC. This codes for CASSRGQGRQEHEQYF.

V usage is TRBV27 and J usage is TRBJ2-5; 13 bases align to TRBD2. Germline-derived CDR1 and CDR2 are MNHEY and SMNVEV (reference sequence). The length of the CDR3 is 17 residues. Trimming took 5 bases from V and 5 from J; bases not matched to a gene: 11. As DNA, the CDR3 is TGTGCCAGCAGTCCCTGGACTAGCGGGAGAGGTCTGGAGACCCAGTACTTC. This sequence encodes CASSPWTSGRGLETQYF.

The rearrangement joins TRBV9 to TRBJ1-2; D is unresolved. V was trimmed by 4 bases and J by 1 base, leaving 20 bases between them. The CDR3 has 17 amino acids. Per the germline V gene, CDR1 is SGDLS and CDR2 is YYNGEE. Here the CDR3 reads CASSHMMGGPVNYGYTF. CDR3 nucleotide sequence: TGTGCCAGCAGCCATATGATGGGAGGGCCGGTTAACTATGGCTACACCTTC.

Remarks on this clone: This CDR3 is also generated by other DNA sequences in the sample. Here the CDR3 reads CASSIWGQGNQPQHF. The CDR3 DNA is TGTGCCAGTAGTATTTGGGGGCAAGGCAATCAGCCCCAGCATTTT. The chain links TRBV19 to TRBJ1-5; D possibly corresponds to TRBD1 (6 bases). CDR1 is LNHDA and CDR2 is SQIVND in the germline V gene (reference sequence). The V gene lost 3 bases and the J gene lost 2 bases, with 11 bases spanning the gap. This CDR3 has 15 amino acids.